This T cell receptor (beta chain) appears in the sequencing data of a study of blood T cell repertoires in COVID-19. Study details: Acute and convalescent COVID-19 samples came from the United States, Italy and Spain. In each case, the material was cDNA or gDNA derived from T cells, B-cell-depleted T cells, or PBMCs.

The CDR3 runs to 15 residues. V was cut by 5 bases and J by 8 bases, with 18 bases left in between. CDR1 and CDR2 from the germline V gene are MNHNY and SVGAGI (reference sequence). Original methodology: Estimation of nucleated cell counts relied on the amplification of reference gene primers. The method was immunoSEQ multiplex PCR; TCRdb's version includes in-frame clones alone and lacks a portion of them. V and J calls plus clone size are reproduced from that table; the DNA served to infer D and trimming. The repertoire consists of 90,000 to 150,000 clones, with about 87% occurring once and the leading ten covering about 2%.

Sequenced material: peripheral blood. The TCR was taken from a woman in her forties or fifties with acute or convalescent COVID-19. The V gene is TRBV6-6, the J gene TRBJ1-4; weak D call: TRBD1 (6 bases). The CDR3 here is CASSRAPQGREKLFF. Here the CDR3 DNA reads TGTGCCAGCAGTCGCGCCCCACAGGGACGAGAAAAACTGTTTTTT.